This TCR beta chain was profiled in a study of CD8 T cells in ankylosing spondylitis. Broader study findings: A TCR beta motif of several highly homologous variants seemed to mark ankylosing spondylitis blood. The disease-linked clones had a CD8+ phenotype and low blood frequencies.

Preparation of TCR beta libraries was done by quantitative 5'-RACE with molecular barcodes. TCRdb reprocessed the 5' RACE reads with MiXCR, giving one entry per CDR3 protein. The data show about 340,000 distinct CDR3 sequences, roughly 8% seen once. This clonotype turned up a few times. Its cognate antigen is unknown. This sequence originates from a male donor with ankylosing spondylitis. The sequencing input was blood, either unsorted or a sorted T cell fraction (not recorded which).

CDR3 sequence (DNA): TGTGCCAGCAGCTACGGACTAAAGAACACTGAAGCTTTCTTT. It yields the protein CASSYGLKNTEAFF. V and J are TRBV7-2 and TRBJ1-1; the D is unclear. The CDR3 runs 14 residues. Germline V lookup: CDR1 SGHTA, CDR2 FQGNSA. Trimming left V 4 bases short and J 1 base short, with 10 bases between.